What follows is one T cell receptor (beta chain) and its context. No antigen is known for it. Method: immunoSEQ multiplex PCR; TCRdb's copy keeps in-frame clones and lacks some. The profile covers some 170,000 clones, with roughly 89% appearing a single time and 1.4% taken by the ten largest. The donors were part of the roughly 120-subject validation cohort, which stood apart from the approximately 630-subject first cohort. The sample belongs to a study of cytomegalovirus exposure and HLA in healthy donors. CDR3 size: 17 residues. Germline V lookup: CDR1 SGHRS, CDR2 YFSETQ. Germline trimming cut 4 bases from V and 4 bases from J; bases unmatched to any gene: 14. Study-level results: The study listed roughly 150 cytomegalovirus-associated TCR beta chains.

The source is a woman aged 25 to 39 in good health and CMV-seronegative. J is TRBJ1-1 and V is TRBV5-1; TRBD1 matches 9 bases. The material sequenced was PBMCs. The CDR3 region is CASSIVPGQGAGTEAFF. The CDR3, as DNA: TGCGCCAGCAGCATAGTCCCGGGACAGGGAGCGGGCACTGAAGCTTTCTTT.